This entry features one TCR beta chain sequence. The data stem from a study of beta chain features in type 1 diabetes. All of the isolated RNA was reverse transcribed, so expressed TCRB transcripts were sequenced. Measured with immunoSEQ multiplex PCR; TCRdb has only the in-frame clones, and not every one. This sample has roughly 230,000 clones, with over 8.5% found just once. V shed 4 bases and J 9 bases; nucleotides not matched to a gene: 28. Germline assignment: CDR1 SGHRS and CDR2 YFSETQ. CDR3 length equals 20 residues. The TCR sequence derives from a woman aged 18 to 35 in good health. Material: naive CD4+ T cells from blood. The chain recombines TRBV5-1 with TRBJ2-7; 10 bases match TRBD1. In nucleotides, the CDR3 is TGCGCCAGCAGCCGACCTACTGCCCGTGGACAGGGGGGAATTGCAGTGGTGCAGTACTTC. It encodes CASSRPTARGQGGIAVVQYF. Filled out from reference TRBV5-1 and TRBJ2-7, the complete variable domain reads KAGVTQTPRYLIKTRGQQVTLSCSPISGHRSVSWYQQTPGQGLQFLFEYFSETQRNKGNFPGRFSGRQFSNSRSEMNVSTLELGDSALYLCASSRPTARGQGGIAVVQYFGPGTRLTVT.